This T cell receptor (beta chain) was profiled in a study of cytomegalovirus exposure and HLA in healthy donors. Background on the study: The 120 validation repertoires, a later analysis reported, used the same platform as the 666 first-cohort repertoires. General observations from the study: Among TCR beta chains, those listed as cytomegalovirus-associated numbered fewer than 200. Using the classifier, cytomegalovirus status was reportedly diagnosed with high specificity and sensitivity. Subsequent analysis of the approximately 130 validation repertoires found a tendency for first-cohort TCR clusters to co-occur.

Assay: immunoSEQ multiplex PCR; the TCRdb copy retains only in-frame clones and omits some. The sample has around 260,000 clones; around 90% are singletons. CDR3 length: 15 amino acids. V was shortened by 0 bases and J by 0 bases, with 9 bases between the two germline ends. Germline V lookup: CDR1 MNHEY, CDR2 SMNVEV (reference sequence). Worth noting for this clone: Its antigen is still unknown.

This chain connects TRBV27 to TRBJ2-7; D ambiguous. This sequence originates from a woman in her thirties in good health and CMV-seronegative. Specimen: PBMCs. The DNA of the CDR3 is TGTGCCAGCAGTTTATCAACGCGGTACTCCTACGAGCAGTACTTC. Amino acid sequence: CASSLSTRYSYEQYF.